What follows are 20 T cell receptor beta chains derived from one specimen sequenced in a study of PD-L1 blockade in urothelial cancer. Time point noted: pretreatment peripheral blood. Generated by immunoSEQ multiplex PCR, the TCRdb table keeps only in-frame clones and is missing some. The table has about 52,000 clones, about 68% seen once; the top ten hold roughly 4%. The sequenced sample was PBMCs, obtained around atezolizumab (anti-PD-L1) treatment. The origin of the receptors is a man in his sixties or seventies with urothelial cancer.

The chain employs TRBV5-1 and TRBJ2-4; 7 bases fit TRBD1. Trimming removed 0 bases from V and 1 base from J; junction bases left unmatched: 10. Germline CDR1 and CDR2: SGHRS and YFSETQ. The CDR3 length is 18 residues. As DNA, the CDR3 is TGCGCCAGCAGCTTGGGGGGAACCACAGGGGTGGCCAAAAACATTCAGTACTTC. Translating it yields CASSLGGTTGVAKNIQYF.

The chain employs TRBV10-3 and TRBJ2-3, with 14 positions matching TRBD2. The V gene's germline CDR1 is ENHRY and CDR2 SYGVKD. The CDR3 is made up of 17 amino acids. The V segment lost 6 bases and the J segment 1 base; nucleotides outside the gene matches: 6. The CDR3 sequence: CAIREGTSGGGTDTQYF. The CDR3 DNA reads as TGTGCCATCAGGGAAGGGACTAGCGGGGGTGGCACAGATACGCAGTATTTT.

The V and J genes are TRBV28 and TRBJ2-7; TRBD2 aligns across 8 bases. The CDR3 loop spans 15 amino acids. Germline V gene data show CDR1 as MDHEN and CDR2 as SYDVKM. V lost 0 bases to trimming and J lost 1 base; unmatched junction nucleotides: 2. The CDR3 here is CASSLWASGSYEQYF. For the CDR3, the DNA is TGTGCCAGCAGTTTATGGGCTAGCGGGTCCTACGAGCAGTACTTC. Variable domain in full (rest from reference TRBV28 and TRBJ2-7): DVKVTQSSRYLVKRTGEKVFLECVQDMDHENMFWYRQDPGLGLRLIYFSYDVKMKEKGDIPEGYSVSREKKERFSLILESASTNQTSMYLCASSLWASGSYEQYFGPGTRLTVT.

The chain is built from TRBV4-3 and TRBJ2-5; 10 nucleotides line up with TRBD1. CDR1 LGHNA and CDR2 YSLEER come from the germline V gene. Germline trimming cut 4 bases from V and 5 bases from J; bases unmatched to any gene: 7. This CDR3 comprises 15 residues. The chain's CDR3 is CASSPRQGARETQYF. As DNA, the CDR3 is TGCGCCAGCAGCCCACGACAGGGGGCTAGGGAGACCCAGTACTTC.

The gene calls are TRBV18 and TRBJ1-2, with 8 bases matching TRBD1. Germline trimming cut 6 bases from V and 8 bases from J; bases unmatched to any gene: 14. The germline CDR1 and CDR2 sequences are KGHSH and LQKENI. This CDR3 is 15 amino acids long. CDR3 sequence reads: CASSPSRGQVYGYTF. For the CDR3, the DNA is TGTGCCAGCTCTCCATCCAGGGGGCAAGTCTACGGCTACACCTTC.

V and J are TRBV6-6 and TRBJ1-6; D is perhaps TRBD1 (6 bases). Germline-derived CDR1 and CDR2 are MNHNY and SVGAGI (reference sequence). The CDR3 extends over 15 amino acids. With 6 bases removed from V and 9 bases from J, the gap between germline ends came to 18 bases. The CDR3 DNA reads TGTGCCAGCAGGGGGGGGCGGCAGCGGGTTTCACCCCTCCACTTT. Protein: CASRGGRQRVSPLHF.

The chain uses TRBV12-5 and TRBJ1-4, with 9 bases aligning to TRBD1. The CDR3 is 14 residues long. CDR1 LGHNT and CDR2 FRNRAP come from the germline V gene. With 6 bases clipped from V and 8 bases from J, the junction kept 7 bases outside the gene matches. CDR3 amino acids: CASGRGQGFEKLFF. The CDR3 region has the DNA TGTGCTAGTGGGAGGGGACAGGGATTCGAAAAACTGTTTTTT.

CDR3 sequence (DNA): TGTGCCAGCAGTCCCAGGCCAAAGTACGAGCAGTACTTC. It is translated as CASSPRPKYEQYF. The rearrangement joins TRBV6-1 to TRBJ2-7, with D uncertain. Trimming took 5 bases from V and 4 from J, leaving 12 bases between them. The CDR3 contains 13 residues. CDR1 and CDR2 from the germline V gene are MNHNS and SASEGT.

This clone was seen a few times. The rearrangement joins TRBV5-1 to TRBJ1-1; a possible D gene is TRBD1 (5 bases). Germline assignment: CDR1 SGHRS and CDR2 YFSETQ. CDR3 length equals 15 residues. V was cut by 4 bases and J by 6 bases, with 19 bases left in between. The CDR3 protein is CASSRQGGEVAEAFF. CDR3 nucleotide sequence: TGCGCCAGCAGCCGACAAGGAGGGGAGGTTGCTGAAGCTTTCTTT.

The V call is TRBV7-9, the J call TRBJ1-1; maybe TRBD1 (5 bases). V lost 5 bases and J 10 bases, leaving 14 bases between the germline ends. This CDR3 contains 12 residues. Germline V gene lookup returns CDR1 SEHNR and CDR2 FQNEAQ (reference sequence). The CDR3 DNA reads TGTGCCAGCAGCGACGGGCCCGGGGGAGCTTTCTTT. The encoded protein is CASSDGPGGAFF. The full variable domain, rest sourced from reference TRBV7-9 and TRBJ1-1, is DTGVSQNPRHKITKRGQNVTFRCDPISEHNRLYWYRQTLGQGPEFLTYFQNEAQLEKSRLLSDRFSAERPKGSFSTLEIQRTEQGDSAMYLCASSDGPGGAFFGQGTRLTVV.

The J gene is TRBJ1-1, the V gene TRBV5-1; possible D gene TRBD1, 6 bases. The CDR3 is 15 residues long. Germline loops: CDR1 SGHRS, CDR2 YFSETQ. Trimming removed 0 bases from V and 1 base from J, with 10 bases in between. The CDR3 nucleotides read TGCGCCAGCAGCTTGGACAGGGCGTCGAACACTGAAGCTTTCTTT. Translating gives CASSLDRASNTEAFF.

This chain joins TRBV5-5 and TRBJ1-2; 12 bases line up with TRBD1. CDR1 is SGHKS, CDR2 YYEKEE, per germline (reference sequence). This CDR3 comprises 15 residues. Unmatched junction bases numbered 6, after V lost 2 bases and J lost 7 bases. DNA of the CDR3: TGTGCCAGCAGCTTCGGGACAGGGGGCGCGTTTGGCTACACCTTC. Protein: CASSFGTGGAFGYTF.

This clone was detected once. The J gene is TRBJ2-3, the V gene TRBV4-2, with 9 bases aligning to TRBD2. Germline V lookup: CDR1 LGHNA, CDR2 YNFKEQ. This CDR3 has 16 residues. The trim removed 2 bases at V and 0 bases at J, leaving 3 bases unmatched. CDR3 protein: CASSQLAGGSTDTQYF. As DNA, the CDR3 is TGTGCCAGCAGCCAATTGGCGGGAGGGAGCACAGATACGCAGTATTTT.

This sequence joins TRBV19 and TRBJ2-5, with 10 bases lining up with TRBD1. The germline CDR1 and CDR2 sequences are LNHDA and SQIVND (reference sequence). The CDR3 extends over 15 amino acids. The V gene end was trimmed by 3 bases and the J gene end by 3 bases; junction bases not matched to a gene: 4. The CDR3 DNA is TGTGCCAGTAGTATCCCGACAGGGGGCGAAGAGACCCAGTACTTC. The encoded protein is CASSIPTGGEETQYF.

This chain joins TRBV4-2 and TRBJ2-3; the D gene is possibly TRBD2 (6 bases). This CDR3 region has 15 residues. Germline V gene sequence: CDR1 LGHNA, CDR2 YNFKEQ. Between the trimmed V and J ends, which lost 3 bases and 0 bases, there was a span of 10 bases. CDR3 sequence reads: CASSHMTSSTDTQYF. For the CDR3, the DNA is TGTGCCAGCAGCCACATGACTAGTAGCACAGATACGCAGTATTTT.

In DNA form, the CDR3 reads TGTGCCAGCAGCTTAGTGGGGACAGGGGAATACGAGCAGTACTTC. Its translation: CASSLVGTGEYEQYF. The chain combines TRBV11-3 with TRBJ2-7, with TRBD1 matching over 10 bases. V was clipped by 1 base and J by 4 bases; unmatched bases: 4. Looked up from germline, CDR1 is SGHNT and CDR2 is YENEEA. CDR3 length: 15 amino acids.

This chain links TRBV5-1 with TRBJ2-1, with 15 bases matching TRBD2. Trimming cost V 0 bases and J 7 bases; bases outside gene matches: 8. This CDR3 spans 18 amino acids. Germline CDR1 and CDR2: SGHRS and YFSETQ. Written as DNA, the CDR3 is TGCGCCAGCAGCTTGGGCAGGACTAGCGGGAGGGCCGTTAATGAGCAGTTCTTC. This translates into CASSLGRTSGRAVNEQFF.

The V and J genes are TRBV28 and TRBJ2-2; 7 bases agree with TRBD1. The germline CDR1 and CDR2 sequences are MDHEN and SYDVKM. V shed 2 bases and J 5 bases; nucleotides not matched to a gene: 8. The CDR3 consists of 16 residues. CDR3 DNA: TGTGCCAGCAGTTTACCATCGACAGGGCGGACCGGGGAGCTGTTTTTT. It codes for CASSLPSTGRTGELFF.

The V gene is TRBV7-8, the J gene TRBJ2-3, with D uncertain. This CDR3 comprises 12 residues. Trimming pared 2 bases from V and 3 bases from J, leaving 3 bases between. CDR1 is SGHVS, CDR2 FQNEAQ, per germline. CDR3 amino acids: CASSLQTDTQYF. The CDR3 DNA reads as TGTGCCAGCAGCTTACAGACAGATACGCAGTATTTT.

The V and J genes are TRBV7-2 and TRBJ2-7; 8 bases fit TRBD1. CDR3 length: 15 amino acids. Trimming cost V 5 bases and J 4 bases; bases outside gene matches: 10. CDR1 and CDR2 from the germline V gene are SGHTA and FQGNSA. The CDR3 sequence is CASSLRQGMGYEQYF. The CDR3 DNA is TGTGCCAGCAGCCTCCGACAGGGGATGGGGTACGAGCAGTACTTC.